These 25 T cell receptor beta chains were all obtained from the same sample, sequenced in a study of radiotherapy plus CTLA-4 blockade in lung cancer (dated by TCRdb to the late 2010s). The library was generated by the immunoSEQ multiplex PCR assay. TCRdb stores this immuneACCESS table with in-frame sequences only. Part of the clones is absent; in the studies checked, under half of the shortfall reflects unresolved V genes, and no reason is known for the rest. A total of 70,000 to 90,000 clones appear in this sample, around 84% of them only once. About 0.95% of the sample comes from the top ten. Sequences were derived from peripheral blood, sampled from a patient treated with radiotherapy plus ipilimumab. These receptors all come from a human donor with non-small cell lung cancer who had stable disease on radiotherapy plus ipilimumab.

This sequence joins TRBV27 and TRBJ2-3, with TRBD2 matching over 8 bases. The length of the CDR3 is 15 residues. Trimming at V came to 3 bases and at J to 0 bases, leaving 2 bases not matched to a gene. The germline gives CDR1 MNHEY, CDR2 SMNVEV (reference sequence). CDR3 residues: CASSFSGTSTDTQYF. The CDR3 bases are TGTGCCAGCAGTTTTAGCGGGACTAGCACAGATACGCAGTATTTT.

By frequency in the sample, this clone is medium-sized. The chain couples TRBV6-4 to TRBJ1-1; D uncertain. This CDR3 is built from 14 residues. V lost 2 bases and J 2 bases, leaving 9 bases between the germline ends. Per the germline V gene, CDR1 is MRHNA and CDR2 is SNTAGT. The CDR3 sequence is CASSDGSTNTEAFF. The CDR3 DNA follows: TGTGCCAGCAGTGACGGCAGCACTAACACTGAAGCTTTCTTT.

The CDR3 protein is CASSLGQTGYGYTF. The CDR3 DNA reads TGTGCCAGCAGCTTGGGCCAAACTGGGTATGGCTACACCTTC. V usage is TRBV5-4 and J usage is TRBJ1-2; no firm D call. CDR1 SGHNT and CDR2 YYREEE come from the germline V gene (reference sequence). The ends were cut back, 0 bases at V and 5 bases at J, with 11 bases in the middle. The CDR3 runs to 14 residues. The whole variable domain, remainder taken from reference TRBV5-4 and TRBJ1-2, is ETGVTQSPTHLIKTRGQQVTLRCSSQSGHNTVSWYQQALGQGPQFIFQYYREEENGRGNFPPRFSGLQFPNYSSELNVNALELDDSALYLCASSLGQTGYGYTFGSGTRLTVV.

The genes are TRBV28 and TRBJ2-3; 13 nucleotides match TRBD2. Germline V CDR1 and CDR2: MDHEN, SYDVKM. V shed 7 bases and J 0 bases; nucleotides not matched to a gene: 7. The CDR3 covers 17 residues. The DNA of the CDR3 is TGTGCCAGCACCCCGACTAGCGGGAGGACTAGCACAGATACGCAGTATTTT. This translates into CASTPTSGRTSTDTQYF.

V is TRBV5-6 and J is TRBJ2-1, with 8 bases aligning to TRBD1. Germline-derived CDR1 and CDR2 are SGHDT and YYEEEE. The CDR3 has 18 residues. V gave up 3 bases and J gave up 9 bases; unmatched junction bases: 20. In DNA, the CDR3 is TGTGCCAGCAGCTCCAAGCTTAATTTTAGGACAGGGATAGGTGAGCAGTTCTTC. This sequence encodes CASSSKLNFRTGIGEQFF.

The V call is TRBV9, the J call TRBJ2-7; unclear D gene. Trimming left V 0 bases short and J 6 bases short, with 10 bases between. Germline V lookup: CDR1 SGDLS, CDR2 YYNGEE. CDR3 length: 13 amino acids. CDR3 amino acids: CASSVDGLSEQYF. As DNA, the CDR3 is TGTGCCAGCAGCGTAGATGGGTTAAGCGAGCAGTACTTC.

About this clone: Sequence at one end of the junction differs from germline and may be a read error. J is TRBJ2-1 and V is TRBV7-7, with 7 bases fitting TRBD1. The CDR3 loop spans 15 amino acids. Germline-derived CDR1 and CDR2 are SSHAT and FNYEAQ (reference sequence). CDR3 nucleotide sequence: TGTGCTAGCAGCTTAGGGGACAGCGGAAACAATGAGCAGTTCTTC. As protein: CASSLGDSGNNEQFF.

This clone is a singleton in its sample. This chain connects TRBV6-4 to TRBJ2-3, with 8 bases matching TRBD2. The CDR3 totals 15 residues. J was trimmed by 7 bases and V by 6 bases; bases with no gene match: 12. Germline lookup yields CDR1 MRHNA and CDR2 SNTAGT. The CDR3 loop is CASSASGTRGNTQYF. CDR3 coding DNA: TGTGCCAGCAGCGCATCCGGGACTAGAGGAAATACGCAGTATTTT.

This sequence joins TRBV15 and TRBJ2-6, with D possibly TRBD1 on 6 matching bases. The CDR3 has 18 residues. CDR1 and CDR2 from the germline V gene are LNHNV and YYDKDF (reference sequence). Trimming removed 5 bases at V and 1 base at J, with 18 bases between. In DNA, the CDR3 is TGTGCCACCAGCCCTCATGGCAGGGGCGGGTCTGGGGCCAACGTCCTGACTTTC. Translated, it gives CATSPHGRGGSGANVLTF.

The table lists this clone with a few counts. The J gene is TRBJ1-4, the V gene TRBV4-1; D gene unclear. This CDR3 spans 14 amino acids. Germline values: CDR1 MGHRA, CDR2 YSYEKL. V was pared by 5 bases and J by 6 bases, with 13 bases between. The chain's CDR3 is CASSNPEADEKLFF. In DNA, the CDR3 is TGCGCCAGCAGCAATCCTGAGGCGGATGAAAAACTGTTTTTT.

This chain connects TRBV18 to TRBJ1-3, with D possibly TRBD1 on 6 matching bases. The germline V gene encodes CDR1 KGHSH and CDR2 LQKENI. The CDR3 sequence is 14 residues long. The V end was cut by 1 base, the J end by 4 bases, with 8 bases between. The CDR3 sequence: CASSPRGQGNTIYF. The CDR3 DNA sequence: TGTGCCAGCTCACCACGGGGGCAAGGAAACACCATATATTTT.

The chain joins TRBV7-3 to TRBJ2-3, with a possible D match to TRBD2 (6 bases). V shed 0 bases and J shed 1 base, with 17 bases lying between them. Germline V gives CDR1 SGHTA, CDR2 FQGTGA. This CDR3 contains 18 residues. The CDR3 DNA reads TGTGCCAGCAGCTTAACGGCCGCGGGAAGGGCCGGCACAGATACGCAGTATTTT. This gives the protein CASSLTAAGRAGTDTQYF.

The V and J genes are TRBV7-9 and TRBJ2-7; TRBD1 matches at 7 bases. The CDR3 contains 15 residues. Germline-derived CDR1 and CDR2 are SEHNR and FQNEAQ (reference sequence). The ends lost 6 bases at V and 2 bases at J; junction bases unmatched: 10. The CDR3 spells CASSGRDRPTYEQYF. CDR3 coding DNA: TGTGCCAGCAGTGGCCGGGACAGACCAACCTACGAGCAGTACTTC.

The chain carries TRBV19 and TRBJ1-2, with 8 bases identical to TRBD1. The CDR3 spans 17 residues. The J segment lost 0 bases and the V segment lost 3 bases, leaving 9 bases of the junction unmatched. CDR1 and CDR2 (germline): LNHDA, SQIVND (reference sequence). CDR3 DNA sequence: TGTGCCAGTAGTATCCCACGGGACAGGCCTTCTAACTATGGCTACACCTTC. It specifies CASSIPRDRPSNYGYTF.

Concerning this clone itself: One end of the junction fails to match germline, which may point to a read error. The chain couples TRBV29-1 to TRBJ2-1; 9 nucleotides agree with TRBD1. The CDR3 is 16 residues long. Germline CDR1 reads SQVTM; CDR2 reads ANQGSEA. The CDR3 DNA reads TGCAGCTTTGACGGGGGACAGGGCAAACCCTACAATGAGCAGTTCTTC. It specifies CSFDGGQGKPYNEQFF.

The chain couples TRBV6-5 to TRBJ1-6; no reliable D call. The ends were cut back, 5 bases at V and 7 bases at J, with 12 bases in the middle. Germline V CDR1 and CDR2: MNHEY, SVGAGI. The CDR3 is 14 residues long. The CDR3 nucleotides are TGTGCCAGCAGTGAACACGGGCAAAATTCACCCCTCCACTTT. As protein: CASSEHGQNSPLHF.

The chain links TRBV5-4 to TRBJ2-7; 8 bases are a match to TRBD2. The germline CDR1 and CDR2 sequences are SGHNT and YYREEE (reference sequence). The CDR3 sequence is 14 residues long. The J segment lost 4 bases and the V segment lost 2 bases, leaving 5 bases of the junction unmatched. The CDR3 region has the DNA TGTGCCAGCAGCTTCAGCGGGAGCAGATACGAGCAGTACTTC. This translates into CASSFSGSRYEQYF.

The CDR3 region is CASSLTSGGVSTDTQYF. CDR3 DNA sequence: TGTGCCAGTAGTCTTACTAGCGGGGGAGTCAGCACAGATACGCAGTATTTT. The V call is TRBV19, the J call TRBJ2-3; 11 positions match TRBD2. Germline V gene lookup returns CDR1 LNHDA and CDR2 SQIVND (reference sequence). CDR3 length: 17 residues. V was pared by 5 bases and J by 0 bases, with 7 bases of the junction left unmatched.

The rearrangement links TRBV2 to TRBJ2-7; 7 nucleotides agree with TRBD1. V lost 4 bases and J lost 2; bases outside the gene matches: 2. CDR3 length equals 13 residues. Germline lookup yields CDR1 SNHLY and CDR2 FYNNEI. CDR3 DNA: TGTGCCAGCAGTGTTGACAGGGCCTACGAGCAGTACTTC. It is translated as CASSVDRAYEQYF. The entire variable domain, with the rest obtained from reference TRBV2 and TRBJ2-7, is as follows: EPEVTQTPSHQVTQMGQEVILRCVPISNHLYFYWYRQILGQKVEFLVSFYNNEISEKSEIFDDQFSVERPDGSNFTLKIRSTKLEDSAMYFCASSVDRAYEQYFGPGTRLTVT.

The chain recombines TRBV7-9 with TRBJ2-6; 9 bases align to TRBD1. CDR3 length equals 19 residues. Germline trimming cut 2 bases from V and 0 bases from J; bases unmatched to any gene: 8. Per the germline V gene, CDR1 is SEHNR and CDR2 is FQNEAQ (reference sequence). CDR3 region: CASSLLGTGLLSGANVLTF. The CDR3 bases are TGTGCCAGCAGCTTATTGGGGACAGGGTTGCTCTCTGGGGCCAACGTCCTGACTTTC.

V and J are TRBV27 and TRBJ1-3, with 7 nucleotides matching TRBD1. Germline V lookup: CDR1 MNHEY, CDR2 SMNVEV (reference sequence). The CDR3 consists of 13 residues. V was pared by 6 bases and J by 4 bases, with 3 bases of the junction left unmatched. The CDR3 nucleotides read TGTGCCAGCAGGGAGACAGGGGGAAACACCATATATTTT. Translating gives CASRETGGNTIYF.

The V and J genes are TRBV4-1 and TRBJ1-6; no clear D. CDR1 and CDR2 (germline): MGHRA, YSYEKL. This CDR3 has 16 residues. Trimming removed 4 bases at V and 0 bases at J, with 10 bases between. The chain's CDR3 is CASSPTESSYNSPLHF. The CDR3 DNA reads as TGCGCCAGCAGCCCGACCGAGAGCTCCTATAATTCACCCCTCCACTTT.

CDR3 sequence: CASSLLSGMGTDTQYF. CDR3 in DNA: TGTGCCAGCAGTTTACTTAGCGGGATGGGTACAGATACGCAGTATTTT. The chain is built from TRBV27 and TRBJ2-3, with 8 bases that match TRBD2. CDR1 is MNHEY and CDR2 is SMNVEV in the germline V gene (reference sequence). The length of the CDR3 is 16 residues. Trimming removed 2 bases from V and 3 bases from J; junction bases left unmatched: 7.

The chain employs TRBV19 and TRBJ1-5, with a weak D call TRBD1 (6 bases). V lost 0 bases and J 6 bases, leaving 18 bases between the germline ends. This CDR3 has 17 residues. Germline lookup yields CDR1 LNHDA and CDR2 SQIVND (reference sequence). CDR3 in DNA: TGTGCCAGTAGTATAGATGCGGGGAGCGGGGGCCCTCAGCCCCAGCATTTT. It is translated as CASSIDAGSGGPQPQHF.

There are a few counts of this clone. CDR3 protein: CASSLLAGVTGELFF. CDR3 sequence (DNA): TGTGCCAGCAGCTTACTGGCGGGCGTCACCGGGGAGCTGTTTTTT. The chain combines TRBV11-1 with TRBJ2-2, with a possible D match to TRBD2 (5 bases). Per the germline V gene, CDR1 is SGHAT and CDR2 is FQDESV (reference sequence). The CDR3 runs to 15 residues. With 2 bases removed from V and 4 bases from J, the gap between germline ends came to 11 bases.